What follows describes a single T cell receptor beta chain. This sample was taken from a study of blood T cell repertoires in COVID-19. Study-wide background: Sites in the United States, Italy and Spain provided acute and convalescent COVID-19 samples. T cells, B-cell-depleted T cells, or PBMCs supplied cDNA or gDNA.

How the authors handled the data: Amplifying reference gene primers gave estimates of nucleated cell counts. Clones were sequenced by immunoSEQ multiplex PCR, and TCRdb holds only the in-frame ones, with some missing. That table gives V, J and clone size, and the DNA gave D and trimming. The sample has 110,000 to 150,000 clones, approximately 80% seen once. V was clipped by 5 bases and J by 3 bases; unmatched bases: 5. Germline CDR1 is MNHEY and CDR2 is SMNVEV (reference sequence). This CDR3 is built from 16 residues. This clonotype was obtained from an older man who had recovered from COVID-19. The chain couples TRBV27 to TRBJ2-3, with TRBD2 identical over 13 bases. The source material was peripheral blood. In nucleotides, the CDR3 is TGTGCCAGCAGTAAACTAGCGGGAGGGCGGACAGATACGCAGTATTTT. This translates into CASSKLAGGRTDTQYF.